Listed below are T cell receptor beta chains from one sample, sequenced in a study of shared clonotypes between healthy human individuals. Sequencing used immunoSEQ multiplex PCR; TCRdb keeps in-frame clones, though not all of them. The sample carries some 2 million clones, roughly 94% recorded once. Sequencing was performed on naive CD8+ T cells sorted from blood. Source of these receptors: a man between 18 and 29 years old in good health. The CDR3 runs from the conserved cysteine through the conserved F or W. D genes are given only for firm matches. Where a row states a size, it is once, few, many or the class of an expanded clone; other rows omit it.

d_gene,v_gene,j_gene,abundance,CDR3aa,CDR3nt
NA,TRBV5-6,TRBJ1-3,NA,CASSFSGNTIYF,TGTGCCAGCAGCTTTTCTGGAAACACCATATATTTT
TRBD1,TRBV5-1,TRBJ2-1,NA,CASSLALQGLVLDNEQFF,TGCGCCAGCAGCTTGGCCTTACAGGGGCTCGTTTTGGACAATGAGCAGTTCTTC
NA,TRBV5-6,TRBJ1-1,NA,CASSFGTEAFF,TGTGCCAGCAGCTTCGGCACTGAAGCTTTCTTT
TRBD2,TRBV6-1,TRBJ2-7,NA,CASSELAFSYEQYF,TGTGCCAGCAGCGAACTAGCGTTCTCCTACGAGCAGTACTTC
NA,TRBV19,TRBJ1-1,once,CASSTLNTEAFF,TGTGCCAGTAGTACCCTTAACACTGAAGCTTTCTTT
TRBD1,TRBV11-2,TRBJ2-7,NA,CASSFGQGYEQYF,TGTGCCAGCAGCTTCGGACAGGGGTACGAGCAGTACTTC
TRBD1,TRBV5-6,TRBJ1-6,NA,CASSPGTGGSPLHF,TGTGCCAGCAGCCCCGGGACAGGGGGTTCACCCCTCCACTTT
TRBD2,TRBV13,TRBJ2-7,NA,CASSFLAAAGVYEQYF,TGTGCCAGCAGCTTCCTCGCGGCGGCGGGAGTCTACGAGCAGTACTTC
TRBD1,TRBV10-2,TRBJ1-4,NA,CASSESRTGQGGLFF,TGCGCCAGCAGTGAGTCGAGGACAGGGCAAGGAGGACTGTTTTTT
NA,TRBV6-6,TRBJ2-1,NA,CASSSQLNEQFF,TGTGCCAGCAGTTCCCAACTCAATGAGCAGTTCTTC
NA,TRBV18,TRBJ2-7,once,CASSPTRRDGTYEQYF,TGTGCCAGCTCACCGACCCGCCGGGACGGAACCTACGAGCAGTACTTC
TRBD1,TRBV19,TRBJ1-1,NA,CASGLRTGLYEAEAFF,TGTGCCAGTGGGTTAAGGACAGGGTTATATGAGGCTGAAGCTTTCTTT
NA,TRBV28,TRBJ1-1,NA,CASSLGPGNTEAFF,TGTGCCAGCAGTTTGGGCCCAGGAAACACTGAAGCTTTCTTT
TRBD2,TRBV28,TRBJ2-5,NA,CASSPRLLIWASGGSQETQYF,TGTGCCAGCAGCCCTCGTTTGTTGATATGGGCTAGCGGGGGTTCTCAAGAGACCCAGTACTTC
NA,TRBV30,TRBJ1-1,NA,CAWSVVRGEAFF,TGTGCCTGGAGCGTGGTCAGGGGTGAAGCTTTCTTT
TRBD1,TRBV29-1,TRBJ2-1,NA,CSVAGQGLYNEQFF,TGCAGCGTTGCGGGACAGGGCCTATACAATGAGCAGTTCTTC
TRBD1,TRBV7-9,TRBJ2-1,NA,CASSSRDRGPDSYNEQFF,TGTGCCAGCAGCTCCCGGGACAGGGGGCCGGACTCCTACAATGAGCAGTTCTTC
TRBD2,TRBV6-8,TRBJ2-3,NA,CASSQGTSGRSDTQYF,TGTGCCAGCAGTCAAGGGACTAGCGGGAGGTCAGATACGCAGTATTTT
TRBD1,TRBV4-1,TRBJ2-7,NA,CASSQTGTGTYEQYF,TGCGCCAGCAGCCAGACCGGGACAGGGACCTACGAGCAGTACTTC
NA,TRBV19,TRBJ2-5,NA,CASSIAGGILEETQYF,TGTGCCAGTAGTATAGCTGGCGGGATCCTCGAAGAGACCCAGTACTTC
NA,TRBV10-3,TRBJ1-2,NA,CAIMGPGGYTF,TGTGCCATCATGGGTCCCGGGGGCTACACCTTC
NA,TRBV4-1,TRBJ1-4,NA,CASSQVGQGKLFF,TGCGCCAGCAGCCAAGTTGGCCAGGGAAAACTGTTTTTT
NA,TRBV5-4,TRBJ2-3,NA,CASSDGSGSNTQYF,TGTGCCAGCAGTGACGGGAGTGGGTCCAATACGCAGTATTTT
NA,TRBV13,TRBJ1-1,NA,CASSPRDLGVTEAFF,TGTGCCAGCAGCCCCCGGGACTTGGGGGTGACTGAAGCTTTCTTT
TRBD1,TRBV6-6,TRBJ2-3,NA,CASSSITGVNTDTQYF,TGTGCCAGCAGTTCAATCACAGGGGTTAACACAGATACGCAGTATTTT